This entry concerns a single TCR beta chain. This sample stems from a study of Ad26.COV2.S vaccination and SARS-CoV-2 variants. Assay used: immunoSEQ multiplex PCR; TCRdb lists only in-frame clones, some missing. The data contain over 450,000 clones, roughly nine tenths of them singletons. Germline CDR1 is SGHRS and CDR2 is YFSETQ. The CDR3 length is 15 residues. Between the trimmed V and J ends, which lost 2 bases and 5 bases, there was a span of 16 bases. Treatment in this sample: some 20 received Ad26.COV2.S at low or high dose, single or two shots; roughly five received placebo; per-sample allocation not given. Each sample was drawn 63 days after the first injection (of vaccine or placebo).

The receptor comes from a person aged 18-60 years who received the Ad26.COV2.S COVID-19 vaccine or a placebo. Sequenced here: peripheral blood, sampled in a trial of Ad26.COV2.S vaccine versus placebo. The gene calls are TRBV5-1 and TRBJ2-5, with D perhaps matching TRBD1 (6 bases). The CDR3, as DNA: TGCGCCAGCAGCTTAACCGGGACATCCGGGGAGACCCAGTACTTC. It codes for CASSLTGTSGETQYF.